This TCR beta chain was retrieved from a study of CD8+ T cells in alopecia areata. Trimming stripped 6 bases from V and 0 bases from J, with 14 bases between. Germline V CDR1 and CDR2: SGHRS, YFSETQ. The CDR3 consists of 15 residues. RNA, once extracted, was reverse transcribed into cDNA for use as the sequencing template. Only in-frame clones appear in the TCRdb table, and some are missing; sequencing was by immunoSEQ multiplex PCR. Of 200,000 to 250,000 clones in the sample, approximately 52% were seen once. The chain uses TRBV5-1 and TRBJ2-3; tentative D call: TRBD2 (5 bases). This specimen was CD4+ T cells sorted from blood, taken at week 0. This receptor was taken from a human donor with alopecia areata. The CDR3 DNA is TGCGCCAGCATCCTAAGCGGAACTAGCACAGATACGCAGTATTTT. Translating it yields CASILSGTSTDTQYF.